What follows is one T cell receptor beta chain and its context. Germline-derived CDR1 and CDR2 are DFQATT and SNEGSKA (reference sequence). The length of the CDR3 is 11 residues. Measured with immunoSEQ multiplex PCR; TCRdb has only the in-frame clones, and not every one. The sample lists hundreds of thousands of clones; around 86% were seen once. These data belong to a study of blood T cell repertoires in COVID-19. The chain combines TRBV20-1 with TRBJ1-2; D gene uncertain. Sequencing was done on a sample of peripheral blood. This clonotype was sampled from a woman in her forties or fifties with COVID-19, enrolled during active disease. In nucleotides, the CDR3 is TGCACTACCTTCACTGCGGAGCGCTACACCTTC. Protein sequence: CTTFTAERYTF.